This T cell receptor (beta chain) is drawn from a study of breast tumors, draining lymph nodes, adjacent tissues. Study findings and constraints: Luminal-like breast cancer showed significantly greater tumor-nontumor repertoire similarity than basal-like breast cancer did.

The sample holds many counts of this clonotype. Its cognate antigen is unknown. The lymph nodes were axillary draining lymph nodes from breast cancer patients. TCRdb fed the multiplex PCR reads into MiXCR, producing one record per CDR3 protein. The sample shows about 140,000 distinct CDR3 sequences, approximately 32% of them seen only once. The CDR3 runs to 16 residues. V gave up 6 bases and J gave up 4 bases; unmatched junction bases: 13. CDR1 is MNHEY and CDR2 is SVGAGI in the germline V gene. Sequencing input: axillary lymph node tissue. This TCR came from a female donor with breast cancer. Some clones in this sample may be carry-over from other donors' samples. This chain joins TRBV6-5 and TRBJ2-7; TRBD1 matches at 9 bases. The CDR3 is CASSRRPPGQGYEQYF. CDR3 DNA sequence: TGTGCCAGCAGCCGGAGGCCTCCGGGACAGGGATACGAGCAGTACTTC.